This is a list of T cell receptor beta chains from one sample in a study of blood T cell repertoires in COVID-19. Generated by immunoSEQ multiplex PCR, the TCRdb table keeps only in-frame clones and is missing some. The sample records about 210,000 clones, about four fifths being singletons. Sequencing was performed on PBMCs or T cells enriched from blood (not recorded which). These receptors all come from a woman aged 45-65 years with acute COVID-19. The CDR3 runs from the conserved cysteine through the conserved F or W. The D gene is left open where the match is weak. Not all rows give a size; the values are once, few, many and, for expanded clones, a class.

d_gene	len	v_gene	j_gene	abundance	CDR3nt	CDR3aa
NA	14	TRBV7-7	TRBJ2-5	NA	TGTGCTAGCAGCTTACGCGGGGGCGCGGAGACCCAGTACTTC	CASSLRGGAETQYF
TRBD1	11	TRBV6-5	TRBJ2-4	NA	TGTGCCAGCGGGGACAGAGACATTCAGTACTTC	CASGDRDIQYF
TRBD1	14	TRBV5-6	TRBJ2-7	NA	TGTGCCAGCAGCCACAGGGGGCGCGGGTACGAGCAGTACTTC	CASSHRGRGYEQYF
NA	14	TRBV5-1	TRBJ2-7	NA	TGCGCCAGCAGCTTGGTTTGGGGGCCTGGAGAGCAGTACTTC	CASSLVWGPGEQYF
NA	14	TRBV7-9	TRBJ2-5	NA	TGTGCCAGTTCGCCCTTGGCGGGATCAGAGACCCAGTACTTC	CASSPLAGSETQYF
TRBD2	15	TRBV7-6	TRBJ2-7	NA	TGTGCCAGCAGCCCGAGACTAGCGGGGGGCCACGAGCAGTACTTC	CASSPRLAGGHEQYF
TRBD1	15	TRBV14	TRBJ2-7	NA	TGTGCCAGCAGCCAAACTTCGGACAGGGGTTACGAGCAGTACTTC	CASSQTSDRGYEQYF
NA	15	TRBV30	TRBJ2-1	NA	TGTGCCTGGAGTGAAACTAGTATCTCCTACAATGAGCAGTTCTTC	CAWSETSISYNEQFF
NA	15	TRBV5-6	TRBJ2-1	once	TGTGCCAGCAGCTTGGGGCCAGGGGCCTACAATGAGCAGTTCTTC	CASSLGPGAYNEQFF
NA	14	TRBV2	TRBJ2-1	NA	TGTGCCAGCAGTGAAATGTTGGGGGGCAATGAGCAGTTCTTC	CASSEMLGGNEQFF
NA	15	TRBV7-9	TRBJ2-3	NA	TGTGCCAGCAGCTTAGCGGGGCCTAGCACAGATACGCAGTATTTT	CASSLAGPSTDTQYF
NA	14	TRBV7-2	TRBJ2-2	NA	TGTGCCAGCAGCCCCACTAGGAACACCGGGGAGCTGTTTTTT	CASSPTRNTGELFF
TRBD1	14	TRBV19	TRBJ1-6	NA	TGTGCCAGTAGACCCGACAGGGGGCGATCACCCCTCCACTTT	CASRPDRGRSPLHF
NA	15	TRBV9	TRBJ2-1	NA	TGTGCCAGCAGCCCTATTGTAACAGCGGCCAATGAGCAGTTCTTC	CASSPIVTAANEQFF
NA	16	TRBV5-6	TRBJ1-1	NA	TGTGCCAGCAGCTTGAGACTGACTTTTAGGAACACTGAAGCTTTCTTT	CASSLRLTFRNTEAFF
NA	13	TRBV11-2	TRBJ1-1	NA	TGTGCCAGCAGCTCGGACAGACGATATGAAGCTTTCTTT	CASSSDRRYEAFF
NA	14	TRBV9	TRBJ1-3	NA	TGTGCCAGCAGCGTTGGGACTTCTGGAAACACCATATATTTT	CASSVGTSGNTIYF
TRBD1	16	TRBV28	TRBJ1-3	NA	TGTGCCAGCAGTACACAGGGGGACGGTTCTGGAAACACCATATATTTT	CASSTQGDGSGNTIYF
NA	14	TRBV5-5	TRBJ2-7	NA	TGTGCCAGCAGCTTCGACATTAGCGCCTACGAGCAGTACTTC	CASSFDISAYEQYF
NA	14	TRBV5-1	TRBJ2-2	NA	TGCGCCAGCAGCTTGACAGGGAACACCGGGGAGCTGTTTTTT	CASSLTGNTGELFF
NA	16	TRBV28	TRBJ1-5	NA	TGTGCCAGCAGTTTAATGACAGCATATAGCAATCAGCCCCAGCATTTT	CASSLMTAYSNQPQHF
NA	16	TRBV9	TRBJ2-3	once	TGTGCCAGCAGCGTAAGTCCGGGACTCCTAGCTCTAACGCAGTATTTT	CASSVSPGLLALTQYF
NA	16	TRBV24-1	TRBJ2-4	NA	TGTGCCACCAGTGATCGTTCGGGGTCCGGCAAAAACATTCAGTACTTC	CATSDRSGSGKNIQYF
TRBD2	20	TRBV9	TRBJ2-2	NA	TGTGCCAGCAGCGGACGGAGGACTAGCGGGGGGGCCCTGAACACCGGGGAGCTGTTTTTT	CASSGRRTSGGALNTGELFF
TRBD1	17	TRBV5-1	TRBJ1-1	NA	TGCGCCAGCAGCCCCCGTGACAGGGCCACCCGTTCCACTGAAGCTTTCTTT	CASSPRDRATRSTEAFF
TRBD2	15	TRBV10-3	TRBJ2-3	NA	TGTGCCATCAGGAGGGCGGGAGGCAACACAGATACGCAGTATTTT	CAIRRAGGNTDTQYF